This T cell receptor beta chain emerged from a study of cytotoxic CD8 clonotypes in ibrutinib-treated CLL (dated by TCRdb to the early 2020s). With regard to the full study: The cohort was composed of some twelve relapsed/refractory and approximately 14 treatment-naive patients; IGHV unmutated status was identified in around 17 patients. Responses were partial in some 24 patients and complete in 2; after median 68 months follow-up, roughly 15 stayed in remission and 12 progressed. Response samples were obtained after a median of approximately twelve months of treatment, with a range of about 6 to 36 months. Samples averaged approximately 260,000 productive templates and tens of thousands of productive rearrangements. Of the roughly 90 participants in the trial, about 25 had longitudinal samples available. Cryopreserved peripheral blood mononuclear cells were obtained before treatment, at response, and at either sustained remission or disease progression. All remission and progressive disease samples were collected while patients were still receiving ibrutinib. On the study overall, not on this receptor specifically: Sampling times were not matched between sustained-remission and progressing patients, and lymph node repertoires were not studied. Baseline clonality exceeded that of age-matched healthy donors and correlated strongly with circulating CD8+ T-cell counts. Public clonotypes were rare and either shrank or stayed stable during treatment, and the rise in clonality at ibrutinib response reflected expansion of private clonotypes. At ibrutinib response clonality went up, during sustained remission it held steady, and at progression it dropped back toward baseline.

The sample's time point, from its label and the paper: approximately 25 months on ibrutinib. For TCR beta library preparation, approximately 2 micrograms of genomic DNA were isolated from cryopreserved PBMCs. Longitudinal blood samples from CLL patients on ibrutinib monotherapy were analyzed using high-throughput TCR beta sequencing. The patients took part in an open-label, single-center phase 2 trial of ibrutinib monotherapy. The goal of deep resolution MiSeq sequencing was a depth between 1 in 1 million and 1 in 200,000 T cells, and coverage averaged 10x per clonotype. The immunoSEQ hsTCRB Kit was used to generate the TCR beta libraries. The authors processed their data as follows. Data were analyzed with ImmunoSEQ Data Assistant and ImmunoSEQ Analyzer, with V, D and J genes assigned per IMGT definitions. Clonality, which ranges from 0 to 1, was calculated as one minus the normalized Shannon entropy of productive rearrangement frequencies. Only overrepresented clonotypes making up at least 0.05% of the repertoire of each patient were included in the public clonotype analysis. Thirteen age-matched healthy donor repertoires from immuneACCESS served as clonality controls. The immuneACCESS repertoire file appears here via TCRdb, limited to in-frame rearrangements. These files lack a portion of the clones; in checked studies, under half of the deficit traces to unresolved V genes, and the cause of the others is not known. The V and J calls and clone size are taken from that table; D and trimming were inferred from the DNA. The sample yields approximately 90,000 clones; roughly 80% were counted once. In total, the top ten clones hold roughly 24% of the sample.

Trimming removed 3 bases from V and 2 bases from J; the gene matches leave 7 bases unexplained. The CDR3 measures 15 amino acids from cysteine to phenylalanine. Only the CDR3 part of the read is kept: 45 bases, read in frame from the first base. The germline V gene gives CDR1 as SGHRS and CDR2 as YFSETQ. With regard to this clone: Its antigen is unknown. Within one base of it there is no much larger clone, and no base qualities were kept.

This specimen was PBMCs, taken after 24 months of ibrutinib treatment. The TCR was taken from a human donor with chronic lymphocytic leukemia. The V gene is TRBV5-1 and the J gene is TRBJ2-5; 7 bases in the junction line up with TRBD1. DNA sequence: TGCGCCAGCAGCTCCGACAGGGTGGGGCAAGAGACCCAGTACTTC. This codes for CASSSDRVGQETQYF.